Below are 22 T cell receptor beta chains sequenced from a single sample in a study of a mutant IDH1 vaccine in newly diagnosed glioma. Their antigens remain unidentified. Method: immunoSEQ multiplex PCR; TCRdb's copy keeps in-frame clones and lacks some. The data show over 30,000 clones, around three quarters seen once. Described time point: week 35, safety follow-up. All doses held 300 ug of mutant IDH1 20-mer peptide, with topical imiquimod. The specimen comprised PBMCs, sampled from a glioma patient whose treatment included an IDH1 peptide vaccine. Receptors were obtained from a woman aged 25 to 39 with glioma. Some clones in this sample may be carry-over from other donors' samples.

The chain carries TRBV28 and TRBJ2-7; D may correspond to TRBD1 or TRBD2 (5 bases each). The CDR3 totals 13 residues. Trimming shortened V by 3 bases and J by 9 bases, and 15 bases separated the two germline ends. Germline V gene data show CDR1 as MDHEN and CDR2 as SYDVKM. CDR3 protein: CASSFGDQTWQYF. In DNA, the CDR3 is TGTGCCAGCAGTTTCGGGGACCAGACATGGCAGTACTTC.

The chain uses TRBV7-2 and TRBJ2-3, with TRBD2 matching over 10 bases. CDR1 and CDR2 (germline): SGHTA, FQGNSA. The CDR3 is 18 residues long. With V trimmed by 1 base and J by 0 bases, 7 bases remained unmatched. CDR3 sequence reads: CASSLGQRGGLSTDTQYF. The CDR3 coding sequence is TGTGCCAGCAGCTTAGGTCAGCGGGGGGGGTTGAGCACAGATACGCAGTATTTT.

The J gene is TRBJ1-2, the V gene TRBV27, with D possibly being TRBD1 (6 bases). This CDR3 spans 13 amino acids. Germline V gene sequence: CDR1 MNHEY, CDR2 SMNVEV (reference sequence). V gave up 5 bases and J gave up 4 bases, with 11 bases separating them. This CDR3 is CASSRDTGYGYTF. As DNA, the CDR3 is TGTGCCAGCAGTCGGGACACCGGCTATGGCTACACCTTC.

J is TRBJ2-7 and V is TRBV29-1; 16 nucleotides align to TRBD2. Trimming removed 5 bases from V and 4 bases from J; junction bases left unmatched: 11. The CDR3 is made up of 17 amino acids. Looked up from germline, CDR1 is SQVTM and CDR2 is ANQGSEA. In DNA, the CDR3 is TGCAGCGTTCGCGGGACGGGACTAGCGGGAGGGCCGTACGAGCAGTACTTC. Its protein is CSVRGTGLAGGPYEQYF.

This clone was detected a few times. V usage is TRBV19 and J usage is TRBJ1-1; D is unresolved. Per germline, CDR1 LNHDA and CDR2 SQIVND (reference sequence). The CDR3 is made up of 13 amino acids. V lost 3 bases and J 8 bases, leaving 13 bases between the germline ends. The CDR3 DNA reads TGTGCCAGTAGTATCTTGGAGAGACGGGAAGCTTTCTTT. This gives the protein CASSILERREAFF. The full variable domain, in which reference TRBV19 and TRBJ1-1 provide the parts outside the CDR3, is DGGITQSPKYLFRKEGQNVTLSCEQNLNHDAMYWYRQDPGQGLRLIYYSQIVNDFQKGDIAEGYSVSREKKESFPLTVTSAQKNPTAFYLCASSILERREAFFGQGTRLTVV.

The genes are TRBV25-1 and TRBJ2-5, with D unclear. Trimming left V 2 bases short and J 7 bases short, with 14 bases between. This CDR3 is built from 14 residues. Germline CDR1 reads MGHDK; CDR2 reads SYGVNS. The CDR3 loop reads CASSEDESEGTQYF. Written as DNA, the CDR3 is TGTGCCAGCAGTGAAGACGAATCGGAAGGGACCCAGTACTTC.

The rearrangement uses TRBV25-1 and TRBJ2-1, with TRBD2 matching 8 bases. J was trimmed by 9 bases and V by 6 bases; bases with no gene match: 7. Germline CDR1 MGHDK, CDR2 SYGVNS. The CDR3 consists of 13 residues. The CDR3 coding sequence is TGTGCCAGCAGGGCTAGCGGGCCGACTGAGCAGTTCTTC. Translation: CASRASGPTEQFF.

The chain carries TRBV7-9 and TRBJ1-2, with D possibly being TRBD1 (5 bases). V dropped 11 bases and J dropped 7 bases, with 14 bases sitting between them. The CDR3 length is 11 residues. Germline lookup yields CDR1 SEHNR and CDR2 FQNEAQ (reference sequence). The CDR3 is CAVLLGGGYTF. The CDR3 DNA reads as TGTGCCGTTCTTCTTGGGGGTGGCTACACCTTC.

The chain links TRBV7-9 to TRBJ2-5, with D perhaps given as TRBD1 or TRBD2 (5 bases each). CDR1 is SEHNR, CDR2 FQNEAQ, per germline (reference sequence). The length of the CDR3 is 14 residues. Deletions cut 0 bases from V and 6 bases from J, with 11 bases between. Written as DNA, the CDR3 is TGTGCCAGCAGCTTAGCCGTTGGGGGAAAGACCCAGTACTTC. This translates into CASSLAVGGKTQYF.

The rearrangement links TRBV21-1 to TRBJ2-5; TRBD1, the table's D call, was not compared with the DNA. TRBV21-1 counts as a pseudogene. This CDR3 is built from 20 residues. The CDR3 DNA reads TGTGCCAGCAGCAAAGAGGGCGCGGGACAGGGGAGGGGTGGCCAAGAGACCCAGTACTTC. Its protein product is CASSKEGAGQGRGGQETQYF.

This clone was detected only once. V and J are TRBV7-8 and TRBJ1-2; tentatively, D is TRBD1 (5 bases). CDR1 and CDR2 (germline): SGHVS, FQNEAQ. V was pared by 5 bases and J by 5 bases, with 12 bases between. This CDR3 spans 13 amino acids. In nucleotides, the CDR3 is TGTGCCAGCAGCCCCCGGGACTCGTATGGCTACACCTTC. The encoded protein is CASSPRDSYGYTF.

This clone was recorded only once. The chain recombines TRBV12-5 with TRBJ2-3; D not resolved. The CDR3 totals 14 residues. Per germline, CDR1 LGHNT and CDR2 FRNRAP. V was clipped by 9 bases and J by 0 bases, with 13 bases between them. The CDR3 DNA is TGTGCTAGCTCGCCCACTGTTAGCACAGATACGCAGTATTTT. This sequence encodes CASSPTVSTDTQYF.

The rearrangement joins TRBV10-3 to TRBJ2-7; TRBD2 matches 13 bases. The length of the CDR3 is 15 residues. V lost 3 bases to trimming and J lost 6 bases; unmatched junction nucleotides: 5. Per germline, CDR1 ENHRY and CDR2 SYGVKD. CDR3 residues: CAISELAGGPREQYF. The CDR3, as DNA: TGTGCCATCAGTGAACTAGCGGGAGGGCCCCGCGAGCAGTACTTC.

The V call is TRBV19, the J call TRBJ1-2, with D possibly matching TRBD1 (5 bases). The CDR3 runs 17 residues. The germline V gene encodes CDR1 LNHDA and CDR2 SQIVND (reference sequence). Trimming removed 2 bases from V and 0 bases from J, with 16 bases in between. This CDR3 reads CASSIRRPVGANYGYTF. CDR3 nucleotides: TGTGCCAGTAGTATAAGAAGACCCGTGGGGGCTAACTATGGCTACACCTTC.

The CDR3 sequence is CASSEAVYTYSGNTIYF. Written as DNA, the CDR3 is TGTGCCAGCAGTGAAGCGGTATATACGTACTCTGGAAACACCATATATTTT. This chain links TRBV6-1 with TRBJ1-3; no clear D. CDR3 length equals 17 residues. Germline CDR1 and CDR2: MNHNS and SASEGT. Trimming shortened V by 0 bases and J by 0 bases, and 12 bases separated the two germline ends.

The chain has TRBV10-3 and TRBJ2-6; the D is unclear. CDR1 and CDR2 from the germline V gene are ENHRY and SYGVKD. The length of the CDR3 is 15 residues. Trimming removed 0 bases at V and 0 bases at J, with 3 bases between. The CDR3 sequence is CAISESGSGANVLTF. The CDR3 coding sequence is TGTGCCATCAGTGAGTCGGGCTCTGGGGCCAACGTCCTGACTTTC.

The chain recombines TRBV5-6 with TRBJ2-1; D tentatively fits TRBD1 or TRBD2 (5 bases each). The CDR3 runs to 14 residues. V was trimmed by 10 bases and J by 3 bases, leaving 17 bases between them. Germline V lookup: CDR1 SGHDT, CDR2 YYEEEE. The CDR3 reads CALERDARYNEQFF. CDR3 in DNA: TGTGCCCTCGAACGGGACGCACGCTACAATGAGCAGTTCTTC. Looking up the rest from reference TRBV5-6 and TRBJ2-1 gives the full variable domain: DAGVTQSPTHLIKTRGQQVTLRCSPKSGHDTVSWYQQALGQGPQFIFQYYEEEERQRGNFPDRFSGHQFPNYSSELNVNALLLGDSALYLCALERDARYNEQFFGPGTRLTVL.

J is TRBJ1-5 and V is TRBV30; a possible D gene is TRBD1 (6 bases). V lost 3 bases, J lost 1 base, and 13 bases lay in between. Germline lookup yields CDR1 GTSNPN and CDR2 SVGIG (reference sequence). The CDR3 is 15 residues long. CDR3 sequence reads: CAWSEGTTSNQPQHF. The CDR3 nucleotides read TGTGCCTGGAGCGAAGGGACAACCAGCAATCAGCCCCAGCATTTT.

The chain has TRBV5-4 and TRBJ1-4; 9 bases align to TRBD1. The CDR3 is made up of 14 amino acids. Trimming took 4 bases from V and 8 from J; bases not matched to a gene: 6. Per germline, CDR1 SGHNT and CDR2 YYREEE (reference sequence). CDR3 coding DNA: TGTGCCAGCAGCACCACAGGGGGCGACGAAAAACTGTTTTTT. Protein sequence: CASSTTGGDEKLFF.

Only one count was recorded for this clone. The chain uses TRBV9 and TRBJ1-4; D is unresolved. Germline CDR1 reads SGDLS; CDR2 reads YYNGEE. The CDR3 spans 13 residues. The V end lost 3 bases, the J end lost 6 bases, and 9 bases lay between the germline ends. The CDR3 here is CASSGGTDEKLFF. DNA of the CDR3: TGTGCCAGCAGCGGGGGAACGGATGAAAAACTGTTTTTT.

The rearrangement joins TRBV19 to TRBJ1-2; tentatively, D is TRBD1 (5 bases). Looked up from germline, CDR1 is LNHDA and CDR2 is SQIVND (reference sequence). CDR3 size: 13 residues. With 6 bases removed from V and 2 bases from J, the gap between germline ends came to 10 bases. The CDR3 region has the DNA TGTGCCAGTAGGGGGCGTTGGAACTATGGCTACACCTTC. Protein sequence: CASRGRWNYGYTF. The whole variable domain, filled in from reference TRBV19 and TRBJ1-2, reads DGGITQSPKYLFRKEGQNVTLSCEQNLNHDAMYWYRQDPGQGLRLIYYSQIVNDFQKGDIAEGYSVSREKKESFPLTVTSAQKNPTAFYLCASRGRWNYGYTFGSGTRLTVV.

This chain uses TRBV27 with TRBJ2-7, with D hard to call. The CDR3 totals 13 residues. Trimming cost V 0 bases and J 1 base, with 4 bases left between them. Germline CDR1 and CDR2: MNHEY and SMNVEV (reference sequence). Here the CDR3 DNA reads TGTGCCAGCAGTTTATCCCAGTCCTACGAGCAGTACTTC. Translated, it gives CASSLSQSYEQYF.